This T cell receptor (beta chain) derives from a study of blood T cell repertoires in COVID-19. The wider study: PBMCs, B-cell-depleted T cells, or T cells provided the cDNA or gDNA that made up the material.

Generated by immunoSEQ multiplex PCR, the TCRdb table keeps only in-frame clones and is missing some. In the table there are under 250,000 clones, approximately 85% of which are singletons. Residents of 24 US areas, aged about 18 to 95 years, made up the participants. The receptor's source is a woman between 45 and 65 years old with acute COVID-19. Specimen: PBMCs or T cells enriched from blood (not recorded which).

Here the CDR3 DNA reads TGTGCCTGGAGTGTACGGCGGGATCGCTATGGCTACACCTTC. This codes for CAWSVRRDRYGYTF. This chain uses TRBV30 with TRBJ1-2; D call uncertain. V was shortened by 0 bases and J by 4 bases, with 12 bases between the two germline ends. The CDR3 runs to 14 residues. The germline V gene has CDR1 GTSNPN and CDR2 SVGIG (reference sequence).